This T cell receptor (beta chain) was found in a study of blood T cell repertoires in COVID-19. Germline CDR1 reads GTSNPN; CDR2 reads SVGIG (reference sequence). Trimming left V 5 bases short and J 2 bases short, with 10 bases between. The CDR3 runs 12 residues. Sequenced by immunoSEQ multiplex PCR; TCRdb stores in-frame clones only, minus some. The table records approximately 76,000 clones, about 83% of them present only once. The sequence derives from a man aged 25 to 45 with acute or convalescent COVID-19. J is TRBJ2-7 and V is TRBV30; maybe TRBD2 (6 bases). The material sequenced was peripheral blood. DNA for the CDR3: TGTGCCTGGGGGGGAGGTACCTACGAGCAGTACTTC. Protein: CAWGGGTYEQYF.